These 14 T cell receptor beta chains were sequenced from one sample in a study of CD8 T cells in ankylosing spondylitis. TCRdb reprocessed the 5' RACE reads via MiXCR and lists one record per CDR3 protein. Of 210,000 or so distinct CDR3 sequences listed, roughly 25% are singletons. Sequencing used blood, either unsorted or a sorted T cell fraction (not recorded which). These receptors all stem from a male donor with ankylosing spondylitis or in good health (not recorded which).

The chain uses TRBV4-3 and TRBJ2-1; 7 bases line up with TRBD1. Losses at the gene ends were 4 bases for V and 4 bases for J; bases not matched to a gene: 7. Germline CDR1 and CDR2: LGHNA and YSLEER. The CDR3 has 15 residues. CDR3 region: CASSLNRGHYNEQFF. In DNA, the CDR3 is TGCGCCAGCAGCCTGAACAGGGGCCATTACAATGAGCAGTTCTTC.

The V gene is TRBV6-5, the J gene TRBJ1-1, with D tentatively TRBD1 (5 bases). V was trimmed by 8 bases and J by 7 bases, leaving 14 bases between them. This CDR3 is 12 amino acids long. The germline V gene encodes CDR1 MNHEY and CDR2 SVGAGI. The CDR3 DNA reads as TGTGCCAGCTCTTCGGGGGTTAATGAAGCTTTCTTT. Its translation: CASSSGVNEAFF.

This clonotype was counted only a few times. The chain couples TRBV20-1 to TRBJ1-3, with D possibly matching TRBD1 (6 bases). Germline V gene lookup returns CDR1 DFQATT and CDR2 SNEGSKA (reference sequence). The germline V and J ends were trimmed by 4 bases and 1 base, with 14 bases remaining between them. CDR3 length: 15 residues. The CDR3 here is CSATTGTPSGNTIYF. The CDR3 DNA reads TGCAGTGCTACCACCGGGACACCTTCTGGAAACACCATATATTTT.

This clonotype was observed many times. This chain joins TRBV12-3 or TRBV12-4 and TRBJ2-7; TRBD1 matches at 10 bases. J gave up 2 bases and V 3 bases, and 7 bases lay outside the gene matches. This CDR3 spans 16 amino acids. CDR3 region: CASSFQPGQGTYEQYF. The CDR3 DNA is TGTGCCAGCAGTTTTCAGCCGGGACAGGGGACCTACGAGCAGTACTTC.

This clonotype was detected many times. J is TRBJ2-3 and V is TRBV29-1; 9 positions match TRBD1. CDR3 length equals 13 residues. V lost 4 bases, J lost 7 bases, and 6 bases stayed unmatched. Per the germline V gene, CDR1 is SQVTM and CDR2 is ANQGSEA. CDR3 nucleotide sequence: TGCAGCGTTGCGGGACAGGGTGTGAATACGCAGTATTTT. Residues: CSVAGQGVNTQYF.

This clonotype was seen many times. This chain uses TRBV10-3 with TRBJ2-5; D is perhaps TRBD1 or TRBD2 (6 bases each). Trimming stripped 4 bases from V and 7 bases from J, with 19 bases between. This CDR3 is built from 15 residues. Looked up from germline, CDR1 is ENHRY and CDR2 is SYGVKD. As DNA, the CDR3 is TGTGCCATCAGTGTGGATAAGGGGGGCGACGGGACCCAGTACTTC. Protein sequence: CAISVDKGGDGTQYF.

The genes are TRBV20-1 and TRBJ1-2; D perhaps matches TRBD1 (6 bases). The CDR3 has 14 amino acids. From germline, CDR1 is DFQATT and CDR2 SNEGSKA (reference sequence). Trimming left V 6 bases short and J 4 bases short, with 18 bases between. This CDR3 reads CSAGAGADGYGYTF. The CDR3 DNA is TGCAGTGCCGGCGCGGGGGCAGATGGCTATGGCTACACCTTC.

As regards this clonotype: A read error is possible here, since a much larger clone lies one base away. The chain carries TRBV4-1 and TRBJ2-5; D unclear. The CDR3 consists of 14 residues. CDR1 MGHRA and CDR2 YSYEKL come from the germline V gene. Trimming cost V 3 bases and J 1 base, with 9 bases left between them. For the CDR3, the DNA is TGCGCCAGCAGCCACCCCTGGATCCAAGAGACCCAGTACTTC. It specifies CASSHPWIQETQYF.

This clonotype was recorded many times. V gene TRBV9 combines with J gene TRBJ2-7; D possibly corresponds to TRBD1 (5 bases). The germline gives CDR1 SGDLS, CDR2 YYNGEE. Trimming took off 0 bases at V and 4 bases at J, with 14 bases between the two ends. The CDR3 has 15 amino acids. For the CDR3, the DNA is TGTGCCAGCAGCGTAGGACCGGACACCTCATACGAGCAGTACTTC. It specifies CASSVGPDTSYEQYF.

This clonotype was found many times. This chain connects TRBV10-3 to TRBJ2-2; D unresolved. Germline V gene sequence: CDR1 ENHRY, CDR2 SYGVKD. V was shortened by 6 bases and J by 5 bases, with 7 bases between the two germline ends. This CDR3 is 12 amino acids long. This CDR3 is CAIRGGTGELFF. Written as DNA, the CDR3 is TGTGCCATCAGGGGCGGAACCGGGGAGCTGTTTTTT.

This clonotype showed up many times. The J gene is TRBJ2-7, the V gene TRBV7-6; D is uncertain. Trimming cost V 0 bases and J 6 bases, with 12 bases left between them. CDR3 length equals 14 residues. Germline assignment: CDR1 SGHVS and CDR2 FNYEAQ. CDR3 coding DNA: TGTGCCAGCAGCTTAGCCGAGGTCCTGGGCGAGCAGTACTTC. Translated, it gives CASSLAEVLGEQYF.

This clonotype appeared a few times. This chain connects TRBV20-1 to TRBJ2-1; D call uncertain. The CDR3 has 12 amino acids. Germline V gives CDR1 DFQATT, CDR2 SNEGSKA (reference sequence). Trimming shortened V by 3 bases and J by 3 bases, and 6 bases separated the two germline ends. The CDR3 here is CSASNSYNEQFF. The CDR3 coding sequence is TGCAGTGCTAGCAACAGCTACAATGAGCAGTTCTTC.

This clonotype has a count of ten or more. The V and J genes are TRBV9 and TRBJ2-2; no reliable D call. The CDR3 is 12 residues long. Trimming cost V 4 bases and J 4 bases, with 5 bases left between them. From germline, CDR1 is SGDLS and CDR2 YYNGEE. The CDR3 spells CASSRTTGELFF. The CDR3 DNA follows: TGTGCCAGCAGCCGGACCACCGGGGAGCTGTTTTTT.

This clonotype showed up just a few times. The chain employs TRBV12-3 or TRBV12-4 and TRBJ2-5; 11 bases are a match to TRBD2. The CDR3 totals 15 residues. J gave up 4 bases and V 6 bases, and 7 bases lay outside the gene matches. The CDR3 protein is CASRFSGRAGETQYF. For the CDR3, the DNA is TGTGCCAGCAGATTTAGCGGGAGGGCCGGAGAGACCCAGTACTTC.